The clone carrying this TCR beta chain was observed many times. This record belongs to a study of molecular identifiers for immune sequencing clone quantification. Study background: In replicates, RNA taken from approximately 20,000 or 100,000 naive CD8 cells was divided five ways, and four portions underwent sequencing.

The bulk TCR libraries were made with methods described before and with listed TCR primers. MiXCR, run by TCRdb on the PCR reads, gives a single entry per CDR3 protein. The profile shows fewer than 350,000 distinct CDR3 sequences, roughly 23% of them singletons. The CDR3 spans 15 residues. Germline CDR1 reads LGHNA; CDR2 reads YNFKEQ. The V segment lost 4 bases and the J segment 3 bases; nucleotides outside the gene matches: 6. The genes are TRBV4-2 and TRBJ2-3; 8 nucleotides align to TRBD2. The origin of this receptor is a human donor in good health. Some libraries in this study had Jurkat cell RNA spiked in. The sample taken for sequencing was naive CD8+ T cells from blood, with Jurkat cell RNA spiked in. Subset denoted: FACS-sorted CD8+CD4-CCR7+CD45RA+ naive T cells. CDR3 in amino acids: CASSPIAGTTDTQYF. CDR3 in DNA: TGTGCCAGCAGCCCGATAGCGGGAACTACAGATACGCAGTATTTT.